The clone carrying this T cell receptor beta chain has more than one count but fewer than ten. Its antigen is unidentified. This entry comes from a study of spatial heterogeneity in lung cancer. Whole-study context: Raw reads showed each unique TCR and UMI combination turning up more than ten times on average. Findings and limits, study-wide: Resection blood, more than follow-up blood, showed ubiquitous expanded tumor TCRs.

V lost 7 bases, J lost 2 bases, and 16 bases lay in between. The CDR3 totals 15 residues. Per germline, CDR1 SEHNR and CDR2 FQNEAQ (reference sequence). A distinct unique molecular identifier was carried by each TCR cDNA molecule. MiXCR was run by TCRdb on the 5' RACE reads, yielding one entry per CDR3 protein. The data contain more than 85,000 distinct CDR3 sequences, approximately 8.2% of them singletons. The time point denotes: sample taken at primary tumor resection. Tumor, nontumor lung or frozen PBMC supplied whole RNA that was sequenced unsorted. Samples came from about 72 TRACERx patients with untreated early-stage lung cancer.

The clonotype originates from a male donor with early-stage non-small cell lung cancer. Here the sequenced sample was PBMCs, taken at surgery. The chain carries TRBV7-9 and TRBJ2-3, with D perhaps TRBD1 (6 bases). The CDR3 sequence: CASTALRDTTDTQYF. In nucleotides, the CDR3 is TGTGCCAGCACTGCGCTACGGGACACCACAGATACGCAGTATTTT.